The 7 T cell receptor beta chains below all came from one sample that was sequenced in a study of molecular identifiers for immune sequencing clone quantification. TCRdb called the PCR reads again in MiXCR, with one record for every CDR3 protein. Of approximately 550,000 distinct CDR3 sequences listed, about a quarter are singletons. Sample: naive CD8+ T cells from blood, with Jurkat cell RNA spiked in. Subset: FACS-sorted CD8+CD4-CCR7+CD45RA+ naive T cells. All receptors derive from a human donor in good health. Some libraries in this study had Jurkat cell RNA spiked in.

Turning to this clonotype: Possible read error: a much larger clone is one base away. The chain couples TRBV9 to TRBJ1-5; no clear D gene. The CDR3 has 16 residues. Germline CDR1 and CDR2: SGDLS and YYNGEE. V gave up 4 bases and J gave up 0 bases, with 14 bases separating them. The CDR3 DNA is TGTGCCAGCAGCACCCGAGACCGGTATAGCAATCAGCCCCAGCATTTT. It codes for CASSTRDRYSNQPQHF.

This clonotype was seen a handful of times. The chain recombines TRBV27 with TRBJ2-3; 8 bases map to TRBD2. V was pared by 2 bases and J by 4 bases, with 8 bases of the junction left unmatched. CDR1 and CDR2 from the germline V gene are MNHEY and SMNVEV (reference sequence). The CDR3 is 16 residues long. The CDR3 DNA reads as TGTGCCAGCAGTTTACGGATCTTAGCGGGGCCAGATACGCAGTATTTT. This translates into CASSLRILAGPDTQYF.

As to this clonotype: Since a much larger clone is just one base distant, this may be a read error. The rearrangement joins TRBV9 to TRBJ2-3; D is uncertain. CDR3 length: 13 residues. Germline V CDR1 and CDR2: SGDLS, YYNGEE. In DNA form, the CDR3 reads TGTGCCAGCAGCGCCCAGAGCACAGATACGAAGTATTTT. Translated, it gives CASSAQSTDTKYF.

As for this clonotype: One junction end disagrees with the germline gene, perhaps due to a read error. The J gene is TRBJ2-3, the V gene TRBV6-2 or TRBV6-3; no definite D call. The CDR3 consists of 12 residues. Germline CDR1 reads MNHEY; CDR2 reads SVGEGT. CDR3 region: CAGRHIRDTQYF. The CDR3 DNA sequence: TGTGCCGGCAGGCATATACGAGATACGCAGTATTTT.

This clonotype was picked up a small number of times. The rearrangement links TRBV19 to TRBJ2-7, with 7 bases fitting TRBD1. V lost 4 bases to trimming and J lost 0 bases; unmatched junction nucleotides: 6. Germline V CDR1 and CDR2: LNHDA, SQIVND (reference sequence). The CDR3 runs 15 residues. CDR3 loop: CASSTETGPSYEQYF. In DNA, the CDR3 is TGTGCCAGTAGTACTGAGACAGGGCCCTCCTACGAGCAGTACTTC.

This clonotype was seen a handful of times. This chain joins TRBV4-1 and TRBJ2-1; D is perhaps TRBD2 (5 bases). CDR1 MGHRA and CDR2 YSYEKL come from the germline V gene. The CDR3 has 15 amino acids. V lost 0 bases to trimming and J lost 4 bases, with 10 bases between them. In nucleotides, the CDR3 is TGCGCCAGCAGCCAAGAGAGGGCTTTATACAATGAGCAGTTCTTC. It yields the protein CASSQERALYNEQFF.

In its sample, this clonotype was seen many times. CDR3 amino acids: CASAWLGDYEQYF. The CDR3 DNA is TGTGCCAGCGCATGGCTAGGGGACTACGAGCAGTACTTC. The chain couples TRBV7-9 to TRBJ2-7; maybe TRBD1 (5 bases). CDR1 is SEHNR, CDR2 FQNEAQ, per germline (reference sequence). The CDR3 sequence is 13 residues long. V was trimmed by 8 bases and J by 3 bases, leaving 14 bases between them. The complete variable domain, with remaining parts taken from reference TRBV7-9 and TRBJ2-7, reads DTGVSQNPRHKITKRGQNVTFRCDPISEHNRLYWYRQTLGQGPEFLTYFQNEAQLEKSRLLSDRFSAERPKGSFSTLEIQRTEQGDSAMYLCASAWLGDYEQYFGPGTRLTVT.